This passage covers 30 T cell receptor beta chains from one sample sequenced in a study of cytomegalovirus exposure and HLA in healthy donors. Repertoires were generated with immunoSEQ multiplex PCR, while TCRdb's copy carries only in-frame clones and drops some. The sample shows approximately 200,000 clones, approximately 90% of them seen only once. Sequencing was performed on PBMCs. These receptors were collected from a woman between 18 and 30 years old in good health and CMV-seronegative.

The chain joins TRBV5-1 to TRBJ2-7; 7 positions agree with TRBD1. Trimming took 4 bases from V and 5 from J; bases not matched to a gene: 15. The CDR3 runs 16 residues. Germline values: CDR1 SGHRS, CDR2 YFSETQ. CDR3 amino acids: CASSPHDRVGDHEQYF. CDR3 sequence (DNA): TGCGCCAGCAGCCCTCATGACAGGGTGGGTGACCACGAGCAGTACTTC.

The rearrangement joins TRBV5-1 to TRBJ2-5; TRBD1 aligns across 9 bases. CDR1 and CDR2 from the germline V gene are SGHRS and YFSETQ. V was pared by 3 bases and J by 5 bases, with 8 bases of the junction left unmatched. This CDR3 region has 15 residues. CDR3 protein: CASSSGTGIWETQYF. CDR3 DNA sequence: TGCGCCAGCAGCTCCGGGACAGGGATTTGGGAGACCCAGTACTTC. The variable domain in full, with the rest retrieved from reference TRBV5-1 and TRBJ2-5, is KAGVTQTPRYLIKTRGQQVTLSCSPISGHRSVSWYQQTPGQGLQFLFEYFSETQRNKGNFPGRFSGRQFSNSRSEMNVSTLELGDSALYLCASSSGTGIWETQYFGPGTRLLVL.

This sequence joins TRBV5-1 and TRBJ1-2; 7 bases are shared with TRBD1. The V gene's germline CDR1 is SGHRS and CDR2 YFSETQ. The CDR3 extends over 12 amino acids. Trimming at V came to 5 bases and at J to 8 bases, leaving 6 bases not matched to a gene. The CDR3 region is CASRQGTGGYTF. The DNA of the CDR3 is TGCGCCAGCAGACAGGGGACGGGGGGCTACACCTTC.

This clone has a handful of counts. J is TRBJ2-4 and V is TRBV10-1; TRBD1 matches 8 bases. Germline assignment: CDR1 WNHNN and CDR2 SYGVQD (reference sequence). This CDR3 spans 12 amino acids. J gave up 7 bases and V 6 bases, and 2 bases lay outside the gene matches. Here the CDR3 reads CASSRDRNIQYF. The CDR3 bases are TGCGCCAGCAGCCGGGACAGGAACATTCAGTACTTC.

This clone has just one count. V is TRBV6-6 and J is TRBJ2-7; 9 nucleotides align to TRBD2. The CDR3 extends over 15 amino acids. The J segment lost 7 bases and the V segment lost 10 bases, leaving 17 bases of the junction unmatched. Per the germline V gene, CDR1 is MNHNY and CDR2 is SVGAGI (reference sequence). The CDR3 DNA reads TGTGCCACCGCGTCCCGTCGGCGGGAGGGCCAGGAGCAGTACTTC. Protein: CATASRRREGQEQYF.

The chain couples TRBV4-2 to TRBJ2-7, with D possibly being TRBD1 (6 bases). The V end lost 1 base, the J end lost 4 bases, and 17 bases lay between the germline ends. The germline V gene has CDR1 LGHNA and CDR2 YNFKEQ. The CDR3 is made up of 16 amino acids. CDR3 nucleotides: TGTGCCAGCAGCCAAGTGGCCGGGCCGAGGGGGTACGAGCAGTACTTC. Its translation is CASSQVAGPRGYEQYF.

The genes are TRBV6-4 and TRBJ2-2; 7 bases are shared with TRBD2. The CDR3 has 14 amino acids. V shed 5 bases, J shed 4 bases, and the junction held 4 bases outside the gene matches. Germline assignment: CDR1 MRHNA and CDR2 SNTAGT. CDR3 residues: CASSTGTTTGELFF. CDR3 in DNA: TGTGCCAGCAGTACCGGGACTACCACCGGGGAGCTGTTTTTT.

The CDR3, as DNA: TGTGCCAGCAGCCCCTCCGGAGGCTACGAGCAGTACTTC. Amino acids: CASSPSGGYEQYF. V gene TRBV28 combines with J gene TRBJ2-7; D possibly corresponds to TRBD2 (5 bases). With 6 bases removed from V and 3 bases from J, the gap between germline ends came to 12 bases. The CDR3 sequence is 13 residues long. Germline CDR1 MDHEN, CDR2 SYDVKM. The whole variable domain, remainder taken from reference TRBV28 and TRBJ2-7, is DVKVTQSSRYLVKRTGEKVFLECVQDMDHENMFWYRQDPGLGLRLIYFSYDVKMKEKGDIPEGYSVSREKKERFSLILESASTNQTSMYLCASSPSGGYEQYFGPGTRLTVT.

The V and J genes are TRBV15 and TRBJ2-1; 9 bases match TRBD2. V shed 6 bases and J 1 base; nucleotides not matched to a gene: 7. The CDR3 runs 16 residues. Germline V gene sequence: CDR1 LNHNV, CDR2 YYDKDF (reference sequence). The CDR3 protein is CATRISAGGSYNEQFF. The DNA of the CDR3 is TGTGCCACCAGGATCTCAGCGGGGGGTTCCTACAATGAGCAGTTCTTC. Together with reference TRBV15 and TRBJ2-1, the CDR3 gives the full variable domain: DAMVIQNPRYQVTQFGKPVTLSCSQTLNHNVMYWYQQKSSQAPKLLFHYYDKDFNNEADTPDNFQSRRPNTSFCFLDIRSPGLGDTAMYLCATRISAGGSYNEQFFGPGTRLTVL.

This clone came up once. The V gene is TRBV5-1, the J gene TRBJ2-7; possibly TRBD1 for D (5 bases). Trimming took 0 bases from V and 5 from J, leaving 12 bases between them. This CDR3 is built from 14 residues. Germline V CDR1 and CDR2: SGHRS, YFSETQ. For the CDR3, the DNA is TGCGCCAGCAGCTTGGAAAGGGGCGGCGACGAGCAGTACTTC. It specifies CASSLERGGDEQYF.

The gene calls are TRBV5-1 and TRBJ2-7; TRBD1 matches 7 bases. The CDR3 is made up of 15 amino acids. Trimming cost V 4 bases and J 3 bases; bases outside gene matches: 10. The germline V gene encodes CDR1 SGHRS and CDR2 YFSETQ. The CDR3 coding sequence is TGCGCCAGCAGCCCGAAAACAGGGGAATTCTACGAGCAGTACTTC. Its protein product is CASSPKTGEFYEQYF. The full variable domain, its missing parts supplied by reference TRBV5-1 and TRBJ2-7, is KAGVTQTPRYLIKTRGQQVTLSCSPISGHRSVSWYQQTPGQGLQFLFEYFSETQRNKGNFPGRFSGRQFSNSRSEMNVSTLELGDSALYLCASSPKTGEFYEQYFGPGTRLTVT.

V gene TRBV6-5 combines with J gene TRBJ1-1; D might be TRBD1 (5 bases). The CDR3 is 15 residues long. Trimming removed 2 bases from V and 1 base from J, with 11 bases in between. The germline V gene has CDR1 MNHEY and CDR2 SVGAGI. CDR3 residues: CASSYRNTGNTEAFF. DNA of the CDR3: TGTGCCAGCAGTTACCGTAACACAGGGAACACTGAAGCTTTCTTT.

The rearrangement joins TRBV11-2 to TRBJ1-5; TRBD1 is a possible D gene (5 bases). The CDR3 runs 13 residues. Trimming removed 2 bases from V and 6 bases from J, with 8 bases in between. Germline CDR1 and CDR2: SGHAT and FQNNGV. The CDR3 DNA is TGTGCCAGCAGCTTATACACAGGTCAGCCCCAGCATTTT. Its protein product is CASSLYTGQPQHF.

This clone was picked up a small number of times. The V call is TRBV10-1, the J call TRBJ2-1; 8 bases line up with TRBD2. Unmatched junction bases numbered 0, after V lost 4 bases and J lost 10 bases. The CDR3 totals 11 residues. The germline gives CDR1 WNHNN, CDR2 SYGVQD (reference sequence). The CDR3: CASSVAGEQFF. CDR3 sequence (DNA): TGCGCCAGCAGTGTAGCGGGGGAGCAGTTCTTC.

This clone occurred once. This chain uses TRBV11-3 with TRBJ2-7; TRBD1 matches 8 bases. The V and J ends lost 7 bases and 4 bases, in that order; junction bases with no gene match: 15. The CDR3 covers 16 residues. The V gene's germline CDR1 is SGHNT and CDR2 YENEEA. The CDR3 sequence: CASTNCGRGHWYEQYF. The CDR3, as DNA: TGTGCCAGCACGAATTGTGGCAGGGGGCATTGGTACGAGCAGTACTTC.

The chain couples TRBV20-1 to TRBJ2-3, with D perhaps matching TRBD2 (6 bases). Germline CDR1 is DFQATT and CDR2 is SNEGSKA (reference sequence). The CDR3 covers 11 residues. CDR3 bases: TGCAGAATGACTAGTACAGATACGCAGTATTTT. It codes for CRMTSTDTQYF.

The chain employs TRBV2 and TRBJ2-7; TRBD1 matches at 12 bases. Germline CDR1 and CDR2: SNHLY and FYNNEI. The J segment lost 4 bases and the V segment lost 10 bases, leaving 14 bases of the junction unmatched. The CDR3 consists of 16 residues. The CDR3 reads CAISGTGGIFGYEQYF. The DNA of the CDR3 is TGTGCCATCTCCGGGACAGGGGGCATATTCGGGTACGAGCAGTACTTC.

CDR3 region: CAWSYLAREQYF. The CDR3 DNA reads as TGTGCCTGGAGTTATCTAGCACGCGAGCAGTACTTC. The chain combines TRBV30 with TRBJ2-7; TRBD2 might be the D (5 bases). The CDR3 sequence is 12 residues long. V lost 2 bases and J 6 bases, leaving 11 bases between the germline ends. Germline V CDR1 and CDR2: GTSNPN, SVGIG (reference sequence).

The gene calls are TRBV7-2 and TRBJ1-1, with D tentatively TRBD1 (5 bases). V shed 1 base and J shed 0 bases, with 12 bases lying between them. The CDR3 runs to 16 residues. Germline V gives CDR1 SGHTA, CDR2 FQGNSA. The CDR3 is CASSLVTGPMNTEAFF. The CDR3 DNA is TGTGCCAGCAGCTTAGTTACAGGTCCTATGAACACTGAAGCTTTCTTT. Full variable domain (missing parts from reference TRBV7-2 and TRBJ1-1): GAGVSQSPSNKVTEKGKDVELRCDPISGHTALYWYRQSLGQGLEFLIYFQGNSAPDKSGLPSDRFSAERTGGSVSTLTIQRTQQEDSAVYLCASSLVTGPMNTEAFFGQGTRLTVV.

A single count supports this clone. This CDR3 is CASSLAGGEAQYF. The DNA of the CDR3 is TGTGCCAGCAGTCTAGCGGGGGGGGAAGCGCAGTACTTC. The V gene is TRBV6-1, the J gene TRBJ2-7; 12 nucleotides agree with TRBD2. Germline CDR1 is MNHNS and CDR2 is SASEGT. The CDR3 totals 13 residues. The trim removed 5 bases at V and 9 bases at J, leaving 5 bases unmatched.

V gene TRBV5-1 combines with J gene TRBJ1-6; maybe TRBD1 (5 bases). The CDR3 sequence is 14 residues long. CDR1 and CDR2 from the germline V gene are SGHRS and YFSETQ. V gave up 4 bases and J gave up 8 bases, with 13 bases separating them. CDR3 in amino acids: CASSNAGFDSPLHF. In DNA form, the CDR3 reads TGCGCCAGCAGCAATGCAGGGTTTGATTCACCCCTCCACTTT.

The V call is TRBV2, the J call TRBJ1-3, with D unclear. The CDR3 sequence is 12 residues long. Germline V CDR1 and CDR2: SNHLY, FYNNEI. The V end lost 5 bases, the J end lost 4 bases, and 6 bases lay between the germline ends. The chain's CDR3 is CASSIQGNTIYF. CDR3 nucleotides: TGTGCCAGCAGTATTCAGGGAAACACCATATATTTT.

The gene calls are TRBV30 and TRBJ1-1, with D tentatively TRBD1 (6 bases). Germline lookup yields CDR1 GTSNPN and CDR2 SVGIG (reference sequence). V dropped 3 bases and J dropped 0 bases, with 8 bases sitting between them. The CDR3 loop spans 13 amino acids. The CDR3 DNA follows: TGTGCCTGGAGACAGGGACTGAACACTGAAGCTTTCTTT. Protein: CAWRQGLNTEAFF.

V gene TRBV30 combines with J gene TRBJ2-7; TRBD1 might be the D (5 bases). The V and J ends lost 0 bases and 5 bases respectively, with 17 bases between them. Germline V gene sequence: CDR1 GTSNPN, CDR2 SVGIG (reference sequence). The CDR3 extends over 15 amino acids. CDR3 coding DNA: TGTGCCTGGAGTGTAGGAACGCGACAGTCCCACGAGCAGTACTTC. Protein sequence: CAWSVGTRQSHEQYF.

This sequence joins TRBV28 and TRBJ1-2; D is unclear. Germline values: CDR1 MDHEN, CDR2 SYDVKM. The germline V and J ends were trimmed by 2 bases and 8 bases, with 18 bases remaining between them. The CDR3 extends over 15 amino acids. The CDR3: CASSLIWASGEGYTF. In DNA, the CDR3 is TGTGCCAGCAGTTTAATTTGGGCCAGCGGAGAAGGCTACACCTTC.

This chain joins TRBV11-3 and TRBJ2-3; D possibly corresponds to TRBD2 (5 bases). The CDR3 is 15 residues long. Looked up from germline, CDR1 is SGHNT and CDR2 is YENEEA. V lost 9 bases and J lost 2, with 18 bases in between. CDR3 residues: CASSLGATITDTQYF. For the CDR3, the DNA is TGTGCCAGTTCCCTGGGAGCTACCATCACAGATACGCAGTATTTT.

The count of this clone is one. This sequence joins TRBV4-2 and TRBJ2-2, with no clear D. CDR1 and CDR2 from the germline V gene are LGHNA and YNFKEQ. CDR3 size: 14 residues. V gave up 4 bases and J gave up 1 base, with 7 bases separating them. Written as DNA, the CDR3 is TGTGCCAGCAGCCCGACTGGGAACACCGGGGAGCTGTTTTTT. As protein: CASSPTGNTGELFF.

The chain has TRBV28 and TRBJ1-1, with a possible D match to TRBD1 (6 bases). Germline loops: CDR1 MDHEN, CDR2 SYDVKM. The CDR3 consists of 14 residues. Between the trimmed V and J ends, which lost 5 bases and 6 bases, there was a span of 16 bases. CDR3 amino acids: CASSRPRGPAEAFF. For the CDR3, the DNA is TGTGCCAGCAGTCGTCCCAGGGGTCCTGCTGAAGCTTTCTTT.

V usage is TRBV30 and J usage is TRBJ2-5; 7 bases agree with TRBD2. CDR3 length equals 14 residues. Losses at the gene ends were 1 base for V and 5 bases for J; bases not matched to a gene: 7. Germline V CDR1 and CDR2: GTSNPN, SVGIG (reference sequence). CDR3 nucleotides: TGTGCCTGGAGTGAAGGGAGGGTGTGGGAGACCCAGTACTTC. It yields the protein CAWSEGRVWETQYF.

The rearrangement links TRBV6-1 to TRBJ1-1; D not certain. Germline-derived CDR1 and CDR2 are MNHNS and SASEGT. Trimming left V 4 bases short and J 1 base short, with 13 bases between. The CDR3 runs to 15 residues. CDR3 loop: CASSGLWQKNTEAFF. DNA of the CDR3: TGTGCCAGCAGTGGGCTCTGGCAGAAGAACACTGAAGCTTTCTTT.